This TCR beta chain was recovered during a study of blood T cell repertoires in COVID-19. Study-level information: Specimens from acute and convalescent COVID-19 originated in the United States, Italy and Spain. The analysed material was cDNA or gDNA that came from T cells, B-cell-depleted T cells, or PBMCs.

As handled by the study authors: It was from reference gene primer amplification that nucleated cell counts were estimated. The method was immunoSEQ multiplex PCR; TCRdb's version includes in-frame clones alone and lacks a portion of them. The DNA gave D and trimming, while V, J and clone size come from that table. This repertoire shows 35,000 to 40,000 clones, 80% found once; its top ten account for roughly 35%. Judged by abundance, this clone is medium-sized. Trimming left V 1 base short and J 0 bases short, with 13 bases between. Germline values: CDR1 MDHEN, CDR2 SYDVKM. The CDR3 totals 17 residues.

Sequencing used peripheral blood. The source of this sequence is a man older than 75 with active or convalescent COVID-19. V is TRBV28 and J is TRBJ1-3; TRBD1 might be the D (5 bases). For the CDR3, the DNA is TGTGCCAGCAGTTTATTCTCTCAGGGTTCCTCTGGAAACACCATATATTTT. It encodes CASSLFSQGSSGNTIYF.